This TCR beta chain originates from a study of response to subunit inactivated influenza vaccine (dated by TCRdb to between 2017 and 2018). A note on the overall study: Deep quantitative T cell receptor repertoire profiling was used in the study to track responses to a trivalent subunit inactivated influenza vaccine. Study-level results and caveats: The authors proposed that each seasonal influenza vaccination may bring in only a limited number of new T cells.

The CDR3 starts with the cysteine, ends with the phenylalanine, and has 14 residues. The read is trimmed to its CDR3 DNA, 42 bases read in frame from base 1. Based on the germline V gene, the CDR1 and CDR2 sequences are SGHTA and FQGNSA. V is reduced by 1 base and J by 13 bases, leaving a spacing of 17 bases between them. This clonotype was recorded a few times. Its antigen has not been determined. No much larger clonotype is one base removed from it; base qualities were not supplied. Receptors were amplified or captured by RT-PCR. Sequencer: Illumina HiSeq 2500. TCRdb trimmed public reads at Q25 via fastp, called clones via MiXCR and kept in-frame beta chains. One record per CDR3 amino acid sequence lists the most common genes and DNA. This sample is represented by some 500,000 distinct CDR3 sequences; around 13% of them were singletons. Around 14% of the sample goes to the ten largest clones. The meaning of the sample's time point label: 45 to 50 days after influenza vaccine administration.

The chain was built from TRBV7-2 and TRBJ2-4; the D gene cannot be named for sure. The material was PBMCs from blood, obtained roughly 48 days after vaccination. The sequence came from a man aged 45-65 years who received an inactivated influenza vaccine. Donor details come from another sample of the same person, matched by shared clones. The nucleotide sequence is TGTGCCAGCAGCTTAGAACGTCAGCTTCAAGGGCAGTACTTC. This yields the protein CASSLERQLQGQYF.